The sequence of this TCR beta chain was determined in a study of T cells in Graves' hyperthyroidism and ophthalmopathy. Whole-study context: The blood sample was taken at first diagnosis, before treatment began. Study findings and constraints: Blood shared most expanded thyroid clonotypes above 0.001.

Hyperthyroidism had been newly diagnosed in patients aged 18 to 65, and its duration was under 2 months. Every diagnosis used clinical symptoms, serum thyroxine and TRAb, thyroid ultrasound and orbital computed tomography. Regions amplified from RNA transcripts were the TCR beta CDR3 regions. The HTBI set primed first-round TCR CDR3 RT-PCR. TCRdb re-derived calls from the multiplex PCR reads in MiXCR, one entry per CDR3 protein. This sample has approximately 400,000 distinct CDR3 sequences, with about a sixth found just once. The CDR3 has 13 residues. In germline, CDR1 is DFQATT, CDR2 SNEGSKA (reference sequence). V was cut by 0 bases and J by 6 bases, with 11 bases left in between. This clonotype was seen a handful of times. Its antigen remains unknown.

Sequencing input: blood. The chain has TRBV20-1 and TRBJ1-2, with TRBD1 as a possible D gene (6 bases). This sequence was found in a woman aged 18-35 years with Graves' hyperthyroidism. CDR3 residues: CSAREVTGNGYTF. As DNA, the CDR3 is TGCAGTGCTAGAGAGGTAACAGGGAATGGCTACACCTTC.